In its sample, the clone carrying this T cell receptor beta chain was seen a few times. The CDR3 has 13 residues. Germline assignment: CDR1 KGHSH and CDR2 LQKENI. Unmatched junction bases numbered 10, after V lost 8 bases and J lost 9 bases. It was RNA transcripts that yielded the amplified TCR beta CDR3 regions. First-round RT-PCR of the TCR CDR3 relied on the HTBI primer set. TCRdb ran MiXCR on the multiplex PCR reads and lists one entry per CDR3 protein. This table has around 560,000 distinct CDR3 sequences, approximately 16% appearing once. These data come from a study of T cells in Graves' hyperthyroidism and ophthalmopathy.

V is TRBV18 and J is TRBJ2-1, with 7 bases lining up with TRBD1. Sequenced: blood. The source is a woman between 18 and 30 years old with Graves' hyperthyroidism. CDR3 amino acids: CASTSNRGPEQFF. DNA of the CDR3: TGTGCCAGCACCTCAAACAGGGGTCCTGAGCAGTTCTTC.